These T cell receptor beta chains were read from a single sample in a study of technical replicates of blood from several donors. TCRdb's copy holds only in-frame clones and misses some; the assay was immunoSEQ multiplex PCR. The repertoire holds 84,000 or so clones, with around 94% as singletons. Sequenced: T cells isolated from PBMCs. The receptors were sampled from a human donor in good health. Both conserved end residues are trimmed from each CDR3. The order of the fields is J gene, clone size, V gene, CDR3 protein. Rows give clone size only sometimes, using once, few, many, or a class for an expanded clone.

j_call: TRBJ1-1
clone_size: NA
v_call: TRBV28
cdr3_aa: ASSLVQPTEAF

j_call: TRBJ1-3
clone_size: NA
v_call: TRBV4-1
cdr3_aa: ASSQSAGEYSGNTIY

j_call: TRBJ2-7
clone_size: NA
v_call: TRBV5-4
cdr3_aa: ASSFYSGSVDEQY

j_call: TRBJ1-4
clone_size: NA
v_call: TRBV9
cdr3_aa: ASSVGGFTNEKLF

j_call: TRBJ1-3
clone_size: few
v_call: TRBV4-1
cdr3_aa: ASSRQGWVLNGNTIY

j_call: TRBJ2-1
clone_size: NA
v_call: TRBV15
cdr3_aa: ATSSPLAGEGDEQF

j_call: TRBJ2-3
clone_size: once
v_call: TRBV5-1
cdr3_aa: ASSPYTQY

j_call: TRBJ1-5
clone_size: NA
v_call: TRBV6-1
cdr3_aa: ASSEWGSYQPQH

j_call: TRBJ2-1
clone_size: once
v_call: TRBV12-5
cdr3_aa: ASGTHRRYNEQF

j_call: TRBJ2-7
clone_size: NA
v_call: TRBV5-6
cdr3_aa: ASSLVGGSYEQY

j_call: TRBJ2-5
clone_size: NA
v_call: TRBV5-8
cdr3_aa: ASSWGLAGAQLQETQY

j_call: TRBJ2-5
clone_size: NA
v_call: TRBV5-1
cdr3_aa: ASSSPEGLETQY

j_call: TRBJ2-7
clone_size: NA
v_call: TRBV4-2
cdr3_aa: ASSLTTGLAGDGAYEQY

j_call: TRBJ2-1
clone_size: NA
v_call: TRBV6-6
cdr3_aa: ASSLYSYNEQF